The 18 T cell receptor beta chains below all came from one sample that was sequenced in a study of blood T cell repertoires in COVID-19. Measured with immunoSEQ multiplex PCR; TCRdb has only the in-frame clones, and not every one. The sample consists of around 300,000 clones, around 88% of them appearing once. Sequencing was performed on peripheral blood. These receptors came from a woman in her twenties or thirties with COVID-19, enrolled during active disease.

This chain connects TRBV28 to TRBJ1-1, with TRBD1 matching 7 bases. Losses at the gene ends were 6 bases for V and 4 bases for J; bases not matched to a gene: 11. CDR1 MDHEN and CDR2 SYDVKM come from the germline V gene. The CDR3 has 15 residues. The CDR3 coding sequence is TGTGCCAGCAGAGAGGTAACAGGGGTGGGCACTGAAGCTTTCTTT. Translated: CASREVTGVGTEAFF.

J is TRBJ2-1 and V is TRBV27; 11 bases agree with TRBD2. The ends lost 4 bases at V and 1 base at J; junction bases unmatched: 6. This CDR3 region has 17 residues. CDR1 is MNHEY, CDR2 SMNVEV, per germline (reference sequence). In nucleotides, the CDR3 is TGTGCCAGCAGTTCCCTAGCGGGGGGAGGTTCCTACAATGAGCAGTTCTTC. Translating gives CASSSLAGGGSYNEQFF.

The chain has TRBV28 and TRBJ1-5; D is perhaps TRBD1 (5 bases). Per the germline V gene, CDR1 is MDHEN and CDR2 is SYDVKM. V dropped 5 bases and J dropped 2 bases, with 10 bases sitting between them. The CDR3 extends over 14 amino acids. The CDR3 DNA is TGTGCCAGCAGTCCCGGAGGGGGCAATCAGCCCCAGCATTTT. This codes for CASSPGGGNQPQHF.

The genes are TRBV11-2 and TRBJ2-7, with 10 bases aligning to TRBD1. CDR1 and CDR2 (germline): SGHAT, FQNNGV. With 3 bases clipped from V and 2 bases from J, the junction kept 4 bases outside the gene matches. There are 15 residues in the CDR3. CDR3 loop: CASSFDRGPTYEQYV. Here the CDR3 DNA reads TGTGCCAGCAGCTTCGACAGGGGGCCCACCTACGAGCAGTACGTC.

This clone was counted a single time. The rearrangement joins TRBV12-3 or TRBV12-4 to TRBJ1-2; 7 bases fit TRBD1. J gave up 13 bases and V 5 bases, and 10 bases lay outside the gene matches. The CDR3 is 12 residues long. Here the CDR3 DNA reads TGTGCCAGCAGTCCGGGACAGCGTTCTCCCACCTTC. Translated, it gives CASSPGQRSPTF.

V is TRBV7-9 and J is TRBJ1-1; tentative D call: TRBD1 (6 bases). The CDR3 spans 16 residues. Germline assignment: CDR1 SEHNR and CDR2 FQNEAQ (reference sequence). Trimming removed 3 bases at V and 0 bases at J, with 14 bases between. The CDR3 sequence is CASSLIRTVLNTEAFF. CDR3 nucleotides: TGTGCCAGCAGCTTGATTCGGACAGTCTTGAACACTGAAGCTTTCTTT.

The chain couples TRBV2 to TRBJ1-5; D remains ambiguous. Trimming removed 5 bases from V and 3 bases from J, with 17 bases in between. CDR1 is SNHLY, CDR2 FYNNEI, per germline. The CDR3 is 16 residues long. The CDR3 protein is CASSSRVIFSNQPQHF. For the CDR3, the DNA is TGTGCCAGCAGTTCGCGGGTCATATTTTCCAATCAGCCCCAGCATTTT.

The chain is built from TRBV18 and TRBJ1-2; possible D gene TRBD1, 6 bases. This CDR3 spans 13 amino acids. V was cut by 8 bases and J by 4 bases, with 14 bases left in between. Germline values: CDR1 KGHSH, CDR2 LQKENI. CDR3 loop: CASAAGTTYGYTF. The CDR3 DNA reads as TGTGCCAGCGCGGCCGGGACAACCTATGGCTACACCTTC.

The V call is TRBV9, the J call TRBJ2-1; 9 bases are a match to TRBD2. From germline, CDR1 is SGDLS and CDR2 YYNGEE. Trimming at V came to 3 bases and at J to 4 bases, leaving 14 bases not matched to a gene. This CDR3 is 18 amino acids long. The CDR3 DNA follows: TGTGCCAGCAGCGAGGCGGGGGGGCTCTCGGCTATATACAATGAGCAGTTCTTC. Its protein product is CASSEAGGLSAIYNEQFF. The full variable domain, in which reference TRBV9 and TRBJ2-1 provide the parts outside the CDR3, is DSGVTQTPKHLITATGQRVTLRCSPRSGDLSVYWYQQSLDQGLQFLIQYYNGEERAKGNILERFSAQQFPDLHSELNLSSLELGDSALYFCASSEAGGLSAIYNEQFFGPGTRLTVL.

The CDR3 here is CAWRSSVHTEAFF. CDR3 coding DNA: TGTGCCTGGAGGTCGAGTGTTCACACTGAAGCTTTCTTT. The V gene is TRBV30, the J gene TRBJ1-1; D unresolved. Per germline, CDR1 GTSNPN and CDR2 SVGIG (reference sequence). V shed 3 bases and J shed 3 bases, with 11 bases lying between them. The CDR3 is 13 residues long.

This clone showed up just once. The chain couples TRBV6-5 to TRBJ1-1; 7 nucleotides agree with TRBD1. V gave up 2 bases and J gave up 5 bases; unmatched junction bases: 8. Germline lookup yields CDR1 MNHEY and CDR2 SVGAGI. The CDR3 runs 15 residues. In DNA form, the CDR3 reads TGTGCCAGCAGTTACGACAGGGCCAGGGGGACTGAAGCTTTCTTT. Translating gives CASSYDRARGTEAFF.

The chain employs TRBV27 and TRBJ2-2; D perhaps matches TRBD1 (6 bases). This CDR3 is built from 15 residues. Germline V gene sequence: CDR1 MNHEY, CDR2 SMNVEV (reference sequence). V was trimmed by 5 bases and J by 1 base, leaving 11 bases between them. CDR3 region: CASSIRGVNTGELFF. CDR3 nucleotide sequence: TGTGCCAGCAGTATCAGGGGCGTGAACACCGGGGAGCTGTTTTTT.

V and J are TRBV10-3 and TRBJ2-6, with 7 bases matching TRBD1. CDR1 and CDR2 from the germline V gene are ENHRY and SYGVKD. CDR3 length equals 15 residues. With 8 bases clipped from V and 2 bases from J, the junction kept 6 bases outside the gene matches. This chain's CDR3 is CAIGTGATGANVLTF. CDR3 in DNA: TGTGCCATCGGTACAGGGGCCACTGGGGCCAACGTCCTGACTTTC.

The chain employs TRBV6-6 and TRBJ1-3; perhaps TRBD1 as D (5 bases). The CDR3 covers 14 residues. Germline V gene lookup returns CDR1 MNHNY and CDR2 SVGAGI (reference sequence). Deletions cut 10 bases from V and 2 bases from J, with 15 bases between. DNA of the CDR3: TGTGCCACCAATGCGGGGGGGGCTGGAAACACCATATATTTT. This sequence encodes CATNAGGAGNTIYF.

Remarks on this clone: This specimen includes other DNA sequences encoding the same CDR3. The genes are TRBV9 and TRBJ2-5; 10 positions agree with TRBD2. The CDR3 totals 14 residues. Germline lookup yields CDR1 SGDLS and CDR2 YYNGEE. V dropped 3 bases and J dropped 3; count of bases not matched to a gene: 2. This CDR3 reads CASSAGLAEETQYF. The CDR3 coding sequence is TGTGCCAGCAGCGCCGGACTAGCGGAAGAGACCCAGTACTTC.

The chain carries TRBV3-1 (or the pseudogene TRBV3-2) and TRBJ2-2; D perhaps matches TRBD1 (6 bases). The CDR3 is 15 amino acids. CDR1 LGHDT and CDR2 YNNKEL come from the germline V gene (reference sequence). V lost 5 bases to trimming and J lost 4 bases, with 14 bases between them. The CDR3 loop is CASSYPGRGTGELFF. For the CDR3, the DNA is TGTGCCAGCAGCTACCCTGGCAGGGGCACCGGGGAGCTGTTTTTT.

V is TRBV19 and J is TRBJ1-5, with 7 bases identical to TRBD1. The CDR3 runs to 13 residues. Germline lookup yields CDR1 LNHDA and CDR2 SQIVND (reference sequence). The CDR3 sequence: CASGGVSNQPQHF. The CDR3 DNA follows: TGTGCTTCAGGGGGTGTTAGCAATCAGCCCCAGCATTTT.

The V call is TRBV4-1, the J call TRBJ1-6; TRBD1 aligns across 12 bases. V was pared by 4 bases and J by 16 bases, with 14 bases of the junction left unmatched. From germline, CDR1 is MGHRA and CDR2 YSYEKL. The CDR3 is 16 amino acids. CDR3 protein: CASSPQTGQGASPLHF. The CDR3 DNA reads TGCGCCAGCAGCCCTCAAACGGGACAGGGGGCTTCCCCTCTCCACTTT.